Below, 28 T cell receptor beta chains from the same sample are listed, as sequenced in a study of control samples from healthy donors and cancer patients. Assay: immunoSEQ multiplex PCR; the TCRdb copy retains only in-frame clones and omits some. The sample shows some 44,000 clones, roughly 77% of them seen only once. Sequenced sample: formalin-fixed, paraffin-embedded tissue. These receptors came from a male donor with melanoma.

This clone was counted once. The rearrangement uses TRBV27 and TRBJ2-1, with 10 bases lining up with TRBD1. The length of the CDR3 is 14 residues. From germline, CDR1 is MNHEY and CDR2 SMNVEV (reference sequence). The trim removed 8 bases at V and 4 bases at J, leaving 5 bases unmatched. This chain's CDR3 is CASSRDRGYNEQFF. CDR3 DNA sequence: TGTGCCAGCTCACGGGACAGGGGTTACAATGAGCAGTTCTTC.

This sequence joins TRBV5-6 and TRBJ2-1, with 13 positions matching TRBD2. V was pared by 4 bases and J by 12 bases, with 10 bases of the junction left unmatched. The CDR3 covers 15 residues. CDR1 and CDR2 from the germline V gene are SGHDT and YYEEEE. For the CDR3, the DNA is TGTGCCAGCAGCCCGCGGACTAGCGGGAGCCAAGGGCAGTTCTTC. This sequence encodes CASSPRTSGSQGQFF.

The chain recombines TRBV11-3 with TRBJ2-1; D unclear. The V gene's germline CDR1 is SGHNT and CDR2 YENEEA. V was pared by 2 bases and J by 4 bases, with 6 bases between. This CDR3 spans 13 amino acids. The CDR3 loop reads CASSLQLYNEQFF. Written as DNA, the CDR3 is TGTGCCAGCAGCTTACAATTATACAATGAGCAGTTCTTC. Full variable domain (rest looked up from reference TRBV11-3 and TRBJ2-1): EAGVVQSPRYKIIEKKQPVAFWCNPISGHNTLYWYLQNLGQGPELLIRYENEEAVDDSQLPKDRFSAERLKGVDSTLKIQPAELGDSAVYLCASSLQLYNEQFFGPGTRLTVL.

CDR3 sequence (DNA): TGTGCCAGCAGCTTAGGGATGGGACCTCAAAACATTCAGTACTTC. Translated, it gives CASSLGMGPQNIQYF. V usage is TRBV7-6 and J usage is TRBJ2-4, with D perhaps matching TRBD1 or TRBD2 (5 bases each). Germline V gene sequence: CDR1 SGHVS, CDR2 FNYEAQ. The CDR3 totals 15 residues. Trimming removed 1 base from V and 5 bases from J, with 12 bases in between. The variable domain in full, with the rest retrieved from reference TRBV7-6 and TRBJ2-4, is GAGVSQSPRYKVTKRGQDVALRCDPISGHVSLYWYRQALGQGPEFLTYFNYEAQQDKSGLPNDRFSAERPEGSISTLTIQRTEQRDSAMYRCASSLGMGPQNIQYFGAGTRLSVL.

The chain combines TRBV2 with TRBJ2-1, with D possibly called TRBD1 or TRBD2 (5 bases each). CDR3 length: 17 residues. Germline V gene data show CDR1 as SNHLY and CDR2 as FYNNEI. V gave up 6 bases and J gave up 0 bases, with 18 bases separating them. This chain's CDR3 is CASSRGSFFSSYNEQFF. CDR3 nucleotide sequence: TGTGCCAGCAGCCGGGGCAGTTTTTTTTCCTCCTACAATGAGCAGTTCTTC. Variable domain in full (rest from reference TRBV2 and TRBJ2-1): EPEVTQTPSHQVTQMGQEVILRCVPISNHLYFYWYRQILGQKVEFLVSFYNNEISEKSEIFDDQFSVERPDGSNFTLKIRSTKLEDSAMYFCASSRGSFFSSYNEQFFGPGTRLTVL.

The chain uses TRBV27 and TRBJ2-7; D not resolved. CDR1 is MNHEY, CDR2 SMNVEV, per germline (reference sequence). CDR3 length: 14 residues. V was pared by 5 bases and J by 1 base, with 12 bases between. Written as DNA, the CDR3 is TGTGCCAGCAGTATAGGAAGGCATTCCTACGAGCAGTACTTC. This sequence encodes CASSIGRHSYEQYF.

This clone is categorized as medium-sized (0.01 to 0.1%). This same CDR3 is encoded by further DNA sequences in the sample. V and J are TRBV12-3 or TRBV12-4 and TRBJ2-7; D is possibly TRBD2 (6 bases). Trimming removed 3 bases at V and 7 bases at J, with 10 bases between. CDR3 length: 12 amino acids. CDR3 nucleotide sequence: TGTGCCAGCAGTTTTGGACTACCAGAGCAGTACTTC. Protein sequence: CASSFGLPEQYF.

This chain joins TRBV2 and TRBJ1-1; D remains unclear. The V gene's germline CDR1 is SNHLY and CDR2 FYNNEI. The V end was cut by 7 bases, the J end by 0 bases, with 6 bases between. The CDR3 extends over 12 amino acids. CDR3 DNA sequence: TGTGCCAGCATGACTATGAACACTGAAGCTTTCTTT. This sequence encodes CASMTMNTEAFF.

This clone showed up just once. V gene TRBV7-2 combines with J gene TRBJ2-3, with 8 bases aligning to TRBD2. CDR1 is SGHTA, CDR2 FQGNSA, per germline. Trimming at V came to 5 bases and at J to 3 bases, leaving 10 bases not matched to a gene. The CDR3 extends over 16 amino acids. This CDR3 is CASSTGGEGETDTQYF. Here the CDR3 DNA reads TGTGCCAGCAGCACCGGGGGGGAGGGGGAGACAGATACGCAGTATTTT.

This rearrangement joins TRBV3-1 (or the pseudogene TRBV3-2) to TRBJ2-7; 10 positions agree with TRBD1. Germline V gene sequence: CDR1 LGHDT, CDR2 YNNKEL (reference sequence). The CDR3 runs 15 residues. V was pared by 3 bases and J by 0 bases, with 2 bases of the junction left unmatched. The CDR3 region has the DNA TGTGCCAGCAGCCAGGGACAGGGGAACTCCTACGAGCAGTACTTC. Its protein is CASSQGQGNSYEQYF.

V usage is TRBV10-3 and J usage is TRBJ1-2; the D gene is possibly TRBD1 (6 bases). Germline CDR1 ENHRY, CDR2 SYGVKD. The CDR3 loop spans 15 amino acids. Trimming removed 6 bases from V and 2 bases from J, with 16 bases in between. CDR3 coding DNA: TGTGCCATCAGCGCATCCCGGGACAAAAACTATGGCTACACCTTC. Its translation is CAISASRDKNYGYTF.

Only one count was recorded for this clone. The chain is built from TRBV6-8 and TRBJ1-4, with 9 bases aligning to TRBD1. The CDR3 contains 19 residues. Germline-derived CDR1 and CDR2 are MNHGY and SAAAGT. The V gene end was trimmed by 2 bases and the J gene end by 8 bases; junction bases not matched to a gene: 18. The CDR3 nucleotides are TGTGCCAGCAGTTACGGGTGTTTAAGGGACAGGGAGGAGAGGGAAAAACTGTTTTTT. Amino acid sequence: CASSYGCLRDREEREKLFF.

The chain joins TRBV9 to TRBJ2-1; 8 nucleotides align to TRBD2. The length of the CDR3 is 14 residues. Germline loops: CDR1 SGDLS, CDR2 YYNGEE. Trimming took 2 bases from V and 7 from J; bases not matched to a gene: 5. CDR3 sequence reads: CASSVSGRRNEQFF. Written as DNA, the CDR3 is TGTGCCAGCAGCGTGAGCGGGAGACGGAATGAGCAGTTCTTC.

The chain employs TRBV19 and TRBJ2-1, with 9 bases aligning to TRBD2. Per germline, CDR1 LNHDA and CDR2 SQIVND (reference sequence). This CDR3 is 15 amino acids long. The ends lost 3 bases at V and 10 bases at J; junction bases unmatched: 10. The CDR3 reads CASSIPTSGLGEQFF. The CDR3 DNA reads TGTGCCAGTAGTATTCCTACTAGCGGGCTGGGGGAGCAGTTCTTC. Variable domain in full (rest from reference TRBV19 and TRBJ2-1): DGGITQSPKYLFRKEGQNVTLSCEQNLNHDAMYWYRQDPGQGLRLIYYSQIVNDFQKGDIAEGYSVSREKKESFPLTVTSAQKNPTAFYLCASSIPTSGLGEQFFGPGTRLTVL.

The rearrangement joins TRBV20-1 to TRBJ2-7; D is unclear. CDR1 is DFQATT and CDR2 is SNEGSKA in the germline V gene (reference sequence). V was trimmed by 6 bases and J by 3 bases, leaving 9 bases between them. There are 11 residues in the CDR3. The CDR3 sequence: CSAAEHYEQYF. The CDR3 DNA sequence: TGCAGTGCGGCCGAGCACTACGAGCAGTACTTC.

This clone counts as medium-sized. Other DNA sequences in the sample encode the same CDR3. In DNA form, the CDR3 reads TGCGCCAGCAGTGAGTCGCCAGGGAACAGCAATCAGCCCCAGCATTTT. It specifies CASSESPGNSNQPQHF. The rearrangement links TRBV10-2 to TRBJ1-5; D is possibly TRBD1 (5 bases). CDR1 is WSHSY and CDR2 is SAAADI in the germline V gene. V shed 0 bases and J shed 1 base, with 10 bases lying between them. The CDR3 loop spans 16 amino acids.

In its sample, this clone was seen once. The rearrangement joins TRBV28 to TRBJ2-7, with unresolved D. The CDR3 extends over 16 amino acids. V lost 6 bases, J lost 3 bases, and 21 bases lay in between. Germline CDR1 is MDHEN and CDR2 is SYDVKM. The CDR3 region is CASSSSSALFRYEQYF. As DNA, the CDR3 is TGTGCCAGCAGCAGTAGCTCGGCTCTTTTTCGCTACGAGCAGTACTTC.

V gene TRBV5-1 combines with J gene TRBJ2-3; D call uncertain. This CDR3 contains 12 residues. Germline-derived CDR1 and CDR2 are SGHRS and YFSETQ. V lost 0 bases and J lost 5, with 4 bases in between. This chain's CDR3 is CASSLEGDTQYF. CDR3 in DNA: TGCGCCAGCAGCTTGGAGGGAGATACGCAGTATTTT.

The V call is TRBV28, the J call TRBJ2-7; D is unclear. This CDR3 has 11 amino acids. Germline V CDR1 and CDR2: MDHEN, SYDVKM. Trimming cost V 5 bases and J 2 bases, with 4 bases left between them. The CDR3 loop reads CASSRAYEQYF. CDR3 DNA: TGTGCCAGCAGTAGAGCCTACGAGCAGTACTTC.

The chain has TRBV6-2 or TRBV6-3 and TRBJ2-3; weak D call: TRBD1 (5 bases). The V end lost 2 bases, the J end lost 2 bases, and 8 bases lay between the germline ends. The germline V gene encodes CDR1 MNHEY and CDR2 SVGEGT. The CDR3 contains 14 residues. The CDR3 here is CASSYDRFTDTQYF. For the CDR3, the DNA is TGTGCCAGCAGTTACGACAGATTCACAGATACGCAGTATTTT.

This clone has more than one count but fewer than ten. The chain links TRBV29-1 to TRBJ2-7; D gene unclear. Germline assignment: CDR1 SQVTM and CDR2 ANQGSEA. Trimming removed 2 bases at V and 7 bases at J, with 6 bases between. CDR3 length: 10 amino acids. CDR3 sequence (DNA): TGCAGCGTTGAAACGGGTGAGCAGTACTTC. The encoded protein is CSVETGEQYF.

This clone was counted only a few times. V gene TRBV28 combines with J gene TRBJ1-4; D is possibly TRBD1 (5 bases). Germline loops: CDR1 MDHEN, CDR2 SYDVKM. The CDR3 spans 15 residues. Between the trimmed V and J ends, which lost 2 bases and 4 bases, there was a span of 11 bases. In DNA, the CDR3 is TGTGCCAGCAGTTTACGTGGGGCTGGTAATGAAAAACTGTTTTTT. This codes for CASSLRGAGNEKLFF.

The chain carries TRBV6-6 and TRBJ1-5; 7 bases fit TRBD1. The CDR3 extends over 14 amino acids. The junction had 3 bases not matched to a gene; V was cut back by 6 bases and J by 1 base. Per the germline V gene, CDR1 is MNHNY and CDR2 is SVGAGI (reference sequence). Here the CDR3 reads CASRGTASNQPQHF. The CDR3 coding sequence is TGTGCCAGCAGGGGGACAGCCAGCAATCAGCCCCAGCATTTT.

On this clone itself: One end of the junction fails to match germline, which may point to a read error. This specimen includes other DNA sequences encoding the same CDR3. This chain joins TRBV6-5 and TRBJ2-5; D may be TRBD2 (5 bases). The CDR3 contains 14 residues. Germline CDR1 MNHEY, CDR2 SVGAGI. CDR3 DNA sequence: TGTGCCAGCAGTTTTACGGACGGGAAAGAAACCCAGTACTTC. Translation: CASSFTDGKETQYF.

This rearrangement joins TRBV5-1 to TRBJ1-2; D remains ambiguous. The ends were cut back, 4 bases at V and 0 bases at J, with 16 bases in the middle. Germline V gene lookup returns CDR1 SGHRS and CDR2 YFSETQ. This CDR3 has 16 amino acids. The CDR3 here is CASSHDQNPTNYGYTF. In DNA, the CDR3 is TGCGCCAGCAGCCACGACCAAAATCCTACTAACTATGGCTACACCTTC.

The gene calls are TRBV12-3 or TRBV12-4 and TRBJ2-7; tentative D call: TRBD2 (6 bases). The CDR3 extends over 13 amino acids. Between the trimmed V and J ends, which lost 5 bases and 5 bases, there was a span of 13 bases. In DNA, the CDR3 is TGTGCCAGCAGTCTGCGGGATGGCAACGAGCAGTACTTC. Its translation: CASSLRDGNEQYF.

The V call is TRBV9, the J call TRBJ2-4, with no clear D. V gave up 0 bases and J gave up 1 base, with 11 bases separating them. Germline V gene data show CDR1 as SGDLS and CDR2 as YYNGEE. This CDR3 has 16 amino acids. CDR3 protein: CASSVEAFAAKNIQYF. CDR3 coding DNA: TGTGCCAGCAGCGTAGAGGCGTTCGCGGCCAAAAACATTCAGTACTTC.

This clone was detected only once. The junction shows a germline mismatch at one end, possibly a read error. J is TRBJ2-7 and V is TRBV7-7, with TRBD2 matching 9 bases. The length of the CDR3 is 16 residues. Germline V gene lookup returns CDR1 SSHAT and CDR2 FNYEAQ (reference sequence). The CDR3 region has the DNA TGTGCTAGCAGCTTAGTGGCGGGAGGGCCAGTGGAGGAGCAGTACTTC. This codes for CASSLVAGGPVEEQYF.